This T cell receptor beta chain was identified during a study of early T cells in non-severe SARS-CoV-2 infection. A single record per CDR3 protein comes from TCRdb applying MiXCR to the 5' RACE reads. The sample has about 80,000 distinct CDR3 sequences, roughly 9.6% seen once. The CDR3 is made up of 14 amino acids. Germline lookup yields CDR1 MDHEN and CDR2 SYDVKM. V lost 5 bases, J lost 7 bases, and 15 bases lay in between. In its sample, this clonotype was seen many times. The rearrangement links TRBV28 to TRBJ1-5; D is unresolved. The sequence derives from an adult who was a healthcare worker with PCR-confirmed SARS-CoV-2 infection or an uninfected control (not recorded which). The sequenced material came from whole blood. The CDR3 DNA follows: TGTGCCAGCAGTCACCCACAAAGGAACCAGCCCCAGCATTTT. It translates to CASSHPQRNQPQHF.